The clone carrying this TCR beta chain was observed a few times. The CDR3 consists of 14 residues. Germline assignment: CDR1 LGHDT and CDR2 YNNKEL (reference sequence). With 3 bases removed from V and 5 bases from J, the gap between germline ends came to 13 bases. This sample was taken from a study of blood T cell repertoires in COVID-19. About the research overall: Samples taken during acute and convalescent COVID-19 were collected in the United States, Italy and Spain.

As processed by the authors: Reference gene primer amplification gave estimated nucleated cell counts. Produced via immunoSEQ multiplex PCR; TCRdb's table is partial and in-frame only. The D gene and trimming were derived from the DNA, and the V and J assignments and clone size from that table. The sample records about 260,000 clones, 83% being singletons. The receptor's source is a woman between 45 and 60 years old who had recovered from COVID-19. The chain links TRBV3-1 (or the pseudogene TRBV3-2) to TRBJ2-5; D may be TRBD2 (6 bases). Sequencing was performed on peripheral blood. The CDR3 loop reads CASSQRLGTETQYF. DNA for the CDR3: TGTGCCAGCAGCCAGCGACTAGGAACTGAGACCCAGTACTTC.